Reported below is one TCR beta chain. Its antigen is currently unknown. The data are from a study of PD-L1 blockade in urothelial cancer. Whole-study context: Prior chemotherapy ranged from 0 to 3 regimens per patient.

The protocol was immunoSEQ multiplex PCR, while the TCRdb copy is restricted to in-frame clones and leaves out a portion. The repertoire has roughly 43,000 clones, about 84% of them found once; the top ten carry roughly 17%. Germline V gene sequence: CDR1 LNHDA, CDR2 SQIVND (reference sequence). The CDR3 length is 14 residues. Trimming removed 1 base from V and 3 bases from J, with 9 bases in between. Study results and limitations: Patients who had durable benefit saw their tumor-associated blood clones expand more at 3 weeks.

Documented time point: pretreatment peripheral blood. Patients yielded 1 to 8 samples each, pretreatment and on-treatment. Sample: PBMCs, taken around atezolizumab (anti-PD-L1) treatment. The chain couples TRBV19 to TRBJ1-2; D is perhaps TRBD1 (6 bases). This clonotype was sampled from a man aged 55 to 70 with urothelial cancer. CDR3 in amino acids: CASSIGNRDYGYTF. CDR3 nucleotide sequence: TGTGCCAGTAGTATAGGGAACAGGGACTATGGCTACACCTTC.